The 21 T cell receptor beta chains reported below all come from one sample, sequenced in a study of blood T cells in healthy people across ages. A sample-barcoded 5' primer and a J-beta primer mix were used in a second PCR of roughly 7 to 12 cycles. TCRdb re-analysed the 5' RACE reads in MiXCR, keeping a single row per CDR3 protein. The table lists 850,000 to 950,000 distinct CDR3 sequences, 29% of them singletons, with roughly 17% in the top ten. Sequenced: blood. The source of these receptors is a woman over 75 in good health.

This clonotype was seen many times. The gene calls are TRBV4-3 and TRBJ1-5; D remains unclear. V dropped 4 bases and J dropped 3 bases, with 7 bases sitting between them. The V gene's germline CDR1 is LGHNA and CDR2 YSLEER. There are 13 residues in the CDR3. The chain's CDR3 is CASSPQFNQPQHF. The CDR3 DNA reads TGCGCCAGCAGCCCGCAATTCAATCAGCCCCAGCATTTT.

This chain joins TRBV12-3 or TRBV12-4 and TRBJ2-7, with D perhaps TRBD2 (5 bases). The CDR3 contains 14 residues. Trimming took 4 bases from V and 3 from J, leaving 13 bases between them. The chain's CDR3 is CASSSRLRYYEQYF. The CDR3 DNA sequence: TGTGCCAGCAGTTCCCGACTACGTTACTACGAGCAGTACTTC.

The CDR3 loop reads CAISEGSGSEAFF. The DNA for the CDR3 is TGTGCCATCAGTGAAGGGTCGGGGTCTGAAGCTTTCTTT. The V call is TRBV10-3, the J call TRBJ1-1; no firm D call. The CDR3 totals 13 residues. Trimming took 3 bases from V and 6 from J, leaving 11 bases between them. Per the germline V gene, CDR1 is ENHRY and CDR2 is SYGVKD.

This clonotype was observed at least ten times. The chain is built from TRBV7-2 and TRBJ1-2; TRBD1 matches at 9 bases. The CDR3 covers 15 residues. The trim removed 1 base at V and 3 bases at J, leaving 3 bases unmatched. Germline assignment: CDR1 SGHTA and CDR2 FQGNSA. CDR3 DNA: TGTGCCAGCAGCTTAGACAGGGGGCAAGACTATGGCTACACCTTC. This encodes CASSLDRGQDYGYTF.

The rearrangement uses TRBV29-1 and TRBJ2-1; D perhaps matches TRBD2 (5 bases). Trimming took off 7 bases at V and 2 bases at J, with 9 bases between the two ends. The CDR3 has 12 amino acids. CDR1 is SQVTM and CDR2 is ANQGSEA in the germline V gene. The CDR3 sequence: CSGGIAYNEQFF. The CDR3 DNA is TGCAGCGGAGGGATCGCCTACAATGAGCAGTTCTTC.

V gene TRBV7-2 combines with J gene TRBJ2-3; D call uncertain. This CDR3 contains 14 residues. Germline V gene data show CDR1 as SGHTA and CDR2 as FQGNSA. The V end was cut by 6 bases, the J end by 2 bases, with 12 bases between. The CDR3 DNA reads TGTGCCAGCAGTTTATTAGGGAACACAGATACGCAGTATTTT. The encoded protein is CASSLLGNTDTQYF.

This clonotype has only a few counts. This chain links TRBV9 with TRBJ1-6; tentative D call: TRBD1 (6 bases). The CDR3 runs 15 residues. The V gene lost 3 bases and the J gene lost 8 bases, with 15 bases spanning the gap. Looked up from germline, CDR1 is SGDLS and CDR2 is YYNGEE. CDR3 protein: CASSARGAVDSPLHF. The CDR3 nucleotides read TGTGCCAGCAGCGCGCGGGGGGCAGTGGATTCACCCCTCCACTTT.

The chain has TRBV4-1 and TRBJ2-1, with D possibly called TRBD1 or TRBD2 (5 bases each). Germline V lookup: CDR1 MGHRA, CDR2 YSYEKL. This CDR3 has 15 amino acids. The germline V and J ends were trimmed by 1 base and 3 bases, with 10 bases remaining between them. For the CDR3, the DNA is TGCGCCAGCAGCCAAGTTATGGGGGACTACAATGAGCAGTTCTTC. This encodes CASSQVMGDYNEQFF.

This clonotype was recorded a few times. The chain carries TRBV25-1 and TRBJ2-2; tentatively, D is TRBD1 or TRBD2 (5 bases each). Germline CDR1 MGHDK, CDR2 SYGVNS. The CDR3 contains 14 residues. Trimming shortened V by 8 bases and J by 1 base, and 11 bases separated the two germline ends. CDR3 sequence: CASRPGRNTGELFF. CDR3 nucleotides: TGTGCCAGCCGACCGGGACGGAACACCGGGGAGCTGTTTTTT.

This clonotype was seen repeatedly, ten times or more. J is TRBJ2-1 and V is TRBV5-1; 9 bases map to TRBD1. The length of the CDR3 is 16 residues. Per germline, CDR1 SGHRS and CDR2 YFSETQ. The trim removed 4 bases at V and 5 bases at J, leaving 10 bases unmatched. The chain's CDR3 is CASSQRAGTGHNEQFF. In DNA, the CDR3 is TGCGCCAGCAGCCAGAGAGCCGGGACAGGGCACAATGAGCAGTTCTTC.

The rearrangement uses TRBV5-1 and TRBJ2-2; TRBD2 aligns across 8 bases. V lost 0 bases, J lost 4 bases, and 8 bases stayed unmatched. The CDR3 consists of 17 residues. CDR1 and CDR2 (germline): SGHRS, YFSETQ. CDR3 nucleotides: TGCGCCAGCAGCTTGGCCATCACGCGGGGGGTCACCGGGGAGCTGTTTTTT. It is translated as CASSLAITRGVTGELFF.

On this clonotype itself: A read error may be the cause here, since a much bigger clone is one base away. The chain combines TRBV11-2 with TRBJ2-1; TRBD2 agrees at 13 bases. CDR3 length: 17 amino acids. Germline V gives CDR1 SGHAT, CDR2 FQNNGV. DNA of the CDR3: TGTGTCAGCAGCCTCCTACTAGCGGGGGGGCCCTACAATGAGCAGTTCTTC. Its protein is CVSSLLLAGGPYNEQFF.

The sample holds a few counts of this clonotype. The J gene is TRBJ1-1, the V gene TRBV5-5, with D unresolved. CDR3 length: 14 amino acids. The V gene's germline CDR1 is SGHKS and CDR2 YYEKEE (reference sequence). The V end was cut by 1 base, the J end by 1 base, with 8 bases between. CDR3 amino acids: CASSLLAGNTEAFF. The CDR3 region has the DNA TGTGCCAGCAGCTTGCTGGCGGGGAACACTGAAGCTTTCTTT.

This clonotype was detected only a few times. This chain connects TRBV10-1 to TRBJ1-6, with a possible D match to TRBD1 (5 bases). Per germline, CDR1 WNHNN and CDR2 SYGVQD (reference sequence). V dropped 1 base and J dropped 6 bases, with 7 bases sitting between them. The length of the CDR3 is 14 residues. The CDR3 bases are TGCGCCAGCAGTGAGTTGACAGCTAATTCACCCCTCCACTTT. It encodes CASSELTANSPLHF.

In its sample, this clonotype was seen many times. The chain combines TRBV12-3 or TRBV12-4 with TRBJ1-6; D call uncertain. The CDR3 spans 14 residues. The V end was cut by 5 bases, the J end by 10 bases, with 15 bases between. The CDR3 coding sequence is TGTGCCAGCAGTCCACAAGGGATCGGGTCACCCCTCCACTTT. Residues: CASSPQGIGSPLHF.

This clonotype was counted at least ten times. The chain recombines TRBV3-1 with TRBJ2-1; 11 bases fit TRBD2. The CDR3 runs 16 residues. The ends lost 0 bases at V and 5 bases at J; junction bases unmatched: 3. Germline values: CDR1 LGHDT, CDR2 YNNKEL (reference sequence). The chain's CDR3 is CASSQELLAGDNEQFF. For the CDR3, the DNA is TGTGCCAGCAGCCAAGAATTACTAGCGGGGGACAATGAGCAGTTCTTC.

A few counts support this clonotype. J is TRBJ2-2 and V is TRBV4-3, with a tentative D call TRBD2 (6 bases). The CDR3 runs to 16 residues. V was pared by 4 bases and J by 0 bases, with 12 bases between. Germline V CDR1 and CDR2: LGHNA, YSLEER. CDR3 sequence (DNA): TGCGCCAGCAGCCTTGCTTGGGGGGCGAACACCGGGGAGCTGTTTTTT. Translating gives CASSLAWGANTGELFF.

Turning to this clonotype: This may come from a read error, since a much larger clone is one base off. The chain has TRBV2 and TRBJ2-5; the D gene is possibly TRBD1 (6 bases). The CDR3 sequence is 13 residues long. CDR1 SNHLY and CDR2 FYNNEI come from the germline V gene. The V end lost 8 bases, the J end lost 11 bases, and 21 bases lay between the germline ends. The chain's CDR3 is CASGRDNYNEQYF. CDR3 DNA sequence: TGTGCCAGCGGTCGGGACAACTACAATGAGCAGTACTTC.

Notes on this clonotype: With a much larger clone just one base away, this may be a read error. The chain couples TRBV27 to TRBJ1-5; D not resolved. CDR1 and CDR2 from the germline V gene are MNHEY and SMNVEV (reference sequence). The CDR3 covers 13 residues. The CDR3 DNA sequence: TGTGCCAGCGGTTTAGAAGCGGAGCAGCCCCAGCATTTT. It encodes CASGLEAEQPQHF.

Points on this clonotype: A far more abundant clone sits one base away, making this likely a read error. The chain has TRBV7-2 and TRBJ2-7; either TRBD1 or TRBD2 may fit D (5 bases each). The better agreement between TRBJ2-5 and the DNA end casts doubt on the J call. CDR1 and CDR2 from the germline V gene are SGHTA and FQGNSA. The CDR3 sequence is 13 residues long. CDR3 nucleotide sequence: TGTGCCAGCAGTCGAGGGGCTCAAGGGACCCAGTACTTC. Translation gives CASSRGAQGTQYF.

This clonotype was observed many times. J is TRBJ2-5 and V is TRBV9; TRBD2 aligns across 7 bases. CDR1 is SGDLS, CDR2 YYNGEE, per germline. The CDR3 spans 17 residues. Trimming at V came to 2 bases and at J to 3 bases, leaving 13 bases not matched to a gene. CDR3 in DNA: TGTGCCAGCAGCGTGAGTAGCGGGCGCCTCCTAAAAGAGACCCAGTACTTC. Its protein product is CASSVSSGRLLKETQYF.